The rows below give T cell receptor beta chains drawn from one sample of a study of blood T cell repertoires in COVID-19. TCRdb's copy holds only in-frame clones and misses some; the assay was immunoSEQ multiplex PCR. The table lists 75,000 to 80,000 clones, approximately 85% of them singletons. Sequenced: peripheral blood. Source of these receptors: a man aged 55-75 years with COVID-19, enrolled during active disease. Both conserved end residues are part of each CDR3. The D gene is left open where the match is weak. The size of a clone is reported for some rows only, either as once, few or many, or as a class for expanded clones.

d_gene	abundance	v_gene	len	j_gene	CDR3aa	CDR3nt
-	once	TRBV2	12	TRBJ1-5	CASTQGSQPQHF	TGTGCCAGCACGCAGGGGAGTCAGCCCCAGCATTTT
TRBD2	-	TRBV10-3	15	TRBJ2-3	CAISLSGSPTDTQYF	TGTGCCATCAGCCTTAGCGGGAGCCCCACAGATACGCAGTATTTT
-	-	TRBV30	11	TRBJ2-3	CAWSSIDTQYF	TGTGCCTGGAGTTCTATAGATACGCAGTATTTT
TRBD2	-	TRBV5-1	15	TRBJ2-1	CASSLVSGGLNEQFF	TGCGCCAGCAGCTTGGTAAGCGGGGGACTCAATGAGCAGTTCTTC
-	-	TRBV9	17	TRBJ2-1	CASNGLSDSISYNEQFF	TGTGCCAGCAATGGCCTATCGGACTCGATCTCCTACAATGAGCAGTTCTTC
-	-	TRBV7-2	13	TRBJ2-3	CASSSVFGETQYF	TGTGCCAGCAGCTCGGTGTTCGGAGAAACGCAGTATTTT
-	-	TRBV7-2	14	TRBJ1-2	CASSLGGGVRGYTF	TGTGCCAGCAGCTTAGGAGGCGGGGTACGCGGCTACACCTTC
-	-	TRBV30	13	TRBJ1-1	CAWSKDSNTEAFF	TGTGCCTGGAGTAAGGACTCGAACACTGAAGCTTTCTTT
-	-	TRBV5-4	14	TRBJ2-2	CASSLTTNTGELFF	TGTGCCAGCAGCTTAACAACGAACACCGGGGAGCTGTTTTTT
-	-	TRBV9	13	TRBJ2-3	CASSVGATDTQYF	TGTGCCAGCAGCGTAGGGGCCACAGATACGCAGTATTTT
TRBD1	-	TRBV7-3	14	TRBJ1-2	CASSRTPTGDGYTF	TGTGCCAGCAGCCGAACCCCTACAGGGGACGGCTACACCTTC
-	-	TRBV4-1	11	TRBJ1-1	CASIRDTEAFF	TGCGCCAGCATACGGGACACTGAAGCTTTCTTT
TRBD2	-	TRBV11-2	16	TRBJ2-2	CASRLLAGLNTGELFF	TGTGCCAGCAGGTTACTAGCGGGGTTGAACACCGGGGAGCTGTTTTTT
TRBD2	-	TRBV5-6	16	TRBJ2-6	CASSSGLAPGANVLTF	TGTGCCAGCAGCTCAGGACTAGCCCCCGGGGCCAACGTCCTGACTTTC
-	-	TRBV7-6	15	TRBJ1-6	CASSLNRPVNSPLHF	TGTGCCAGCAGCTTGAACAGGCCGGTAAATTCACCCCTCCACTTT
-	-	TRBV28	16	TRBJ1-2	CASTHPPPGTYYGYTF	TGTGCCAGCACCCACCCCCCCCCGGGAACCTACTATGGCTACACCTTC
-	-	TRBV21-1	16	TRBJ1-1	CASNPWTGGGYTEAFF	TGTGCCAGCAATCCCTGGACAGGGGGGGGATACACTGAAGCTTTCTTT
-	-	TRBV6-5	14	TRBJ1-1	CASRLSDRPQGAFF	TGTGCCAGCAGACTTTCAGACAGGCCTCAGGGAGCTTTCTTT
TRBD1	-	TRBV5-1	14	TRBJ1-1	CASSDRVGNTEAFF	TGCGCCAGCAGCGACAGGGTCGGGAACACTGAAGCTTTCTTT
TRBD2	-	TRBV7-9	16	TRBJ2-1	CASSYPSGRAYNEQFF	TGTGCCAGCAGCTACCCTAGCGGGAGAGCCTACAATGAGCAGTTCTTC
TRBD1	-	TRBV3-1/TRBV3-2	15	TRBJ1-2	CASSQGAGQDYGYTF	TGTGCCAGCAGCCAAGGAGCGGGACAGGACTATGGCTACACCTTC
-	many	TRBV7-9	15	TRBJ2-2	CASSLSTAHTGELFF	TGTGCCAGCAGCTTATCGACAGCTCACACCGGGGAGCTGTTTTTT
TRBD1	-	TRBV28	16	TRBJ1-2	CASSLGIGTGGTGYTF	TGTGCCAGCAGCCTCGGTATAGGGACAGGGGGCACTGGCTACACCTTC